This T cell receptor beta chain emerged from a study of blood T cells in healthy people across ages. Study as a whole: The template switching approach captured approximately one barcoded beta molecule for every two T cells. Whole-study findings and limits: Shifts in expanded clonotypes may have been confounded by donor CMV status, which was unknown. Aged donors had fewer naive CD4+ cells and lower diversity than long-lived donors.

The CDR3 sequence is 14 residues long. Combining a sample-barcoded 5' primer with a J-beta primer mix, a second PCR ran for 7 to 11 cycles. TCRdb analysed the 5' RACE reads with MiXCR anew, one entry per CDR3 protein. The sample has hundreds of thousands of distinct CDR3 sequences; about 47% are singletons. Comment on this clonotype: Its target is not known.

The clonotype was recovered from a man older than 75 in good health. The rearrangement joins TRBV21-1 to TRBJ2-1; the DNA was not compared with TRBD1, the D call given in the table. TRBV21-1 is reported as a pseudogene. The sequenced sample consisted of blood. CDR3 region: CASSKRWQGNEQFF. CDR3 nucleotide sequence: TGTGCCAGCAGCAAGAGGTGGCAGGGTAATGAGCAGTTCTTC.